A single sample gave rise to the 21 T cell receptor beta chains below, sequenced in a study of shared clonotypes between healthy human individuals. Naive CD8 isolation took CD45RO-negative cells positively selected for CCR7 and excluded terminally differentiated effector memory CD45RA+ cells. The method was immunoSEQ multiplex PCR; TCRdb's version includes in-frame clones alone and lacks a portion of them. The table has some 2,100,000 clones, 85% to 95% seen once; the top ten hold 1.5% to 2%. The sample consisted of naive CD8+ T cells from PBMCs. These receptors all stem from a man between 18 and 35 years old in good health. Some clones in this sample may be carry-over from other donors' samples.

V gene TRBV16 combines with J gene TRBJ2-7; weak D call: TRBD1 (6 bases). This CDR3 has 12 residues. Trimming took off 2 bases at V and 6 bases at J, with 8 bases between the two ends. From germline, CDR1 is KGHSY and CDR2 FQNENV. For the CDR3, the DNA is TGTGCCAGCAGCCAAGAAGGGGGCGAGCAGTACTTC. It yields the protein CASSQEGGEQYF. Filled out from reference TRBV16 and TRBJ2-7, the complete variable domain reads GEEVAQTPKHLVRGEGQKAKLYCAPIKGHSYVFWYQQVLKNEFKFLISFQNENVFDETGMPKERFSAKCLPNSPCSLEIQATKLEDSAVYFCASSQEGGEQYFGPGTRLTVT.

In DNA form, the CDR3 reads TGTGCCAGCAGCTTAGGGGTTCGGGCCTATGGCTACACCTTC. It codes for CASSLGVRAYGYTF. V gene TRBV28 combines with J gene TRBJ1-2; TRBD1 is a possible D gene (5 bases). The CDR3 totals 14 residues. V was pared by 6 bases and J by 4 bases, with 15 bases between. The germline gives CDR1 MDHEN, CDR2 SYDVKM.

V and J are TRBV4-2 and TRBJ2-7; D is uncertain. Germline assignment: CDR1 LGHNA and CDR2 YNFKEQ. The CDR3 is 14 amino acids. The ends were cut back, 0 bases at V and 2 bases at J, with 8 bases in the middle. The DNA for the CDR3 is TGTGCCAGCAGCCAAGACCTACCACCCTACGAGCAGTACTTC. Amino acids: CASSQDLPPYEQYF.

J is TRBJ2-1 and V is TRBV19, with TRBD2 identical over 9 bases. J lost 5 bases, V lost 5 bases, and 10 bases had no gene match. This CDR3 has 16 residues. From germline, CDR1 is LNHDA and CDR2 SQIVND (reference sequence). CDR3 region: CASSAFHTSGHNEQFF. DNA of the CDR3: TGTGCCAGTAGTGCCTTCCACACTAGCGGGCACAATGAGCAGTTCTTC.

In nucleotides, the CDR3 is TGTGCCATCAGTGAGTACGGGGGGAGCCCTGGGGCCAACGTCCTGACTTTC. Translation gives CAISEYGGSPGANVLTF. This sequence joins TRBV10-3 and TRBJ2-6; 7 nucleotides line up with TRBD2. Germline V gene lookup returns CDR1 ENHRY and CDR2 SYGVKD. The length of the CDR3 is 17 residues. V lost 1 base to trimming and J lost 2 bases; unmatched junction nucleotides: 5.

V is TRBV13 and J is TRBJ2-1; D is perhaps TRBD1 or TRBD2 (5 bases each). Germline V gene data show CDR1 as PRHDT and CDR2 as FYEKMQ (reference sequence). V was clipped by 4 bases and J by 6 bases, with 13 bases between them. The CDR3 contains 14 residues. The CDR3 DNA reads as TGTGCCAGCAGCTCCGGGGCATCGTTCAATGAGCAGTTCTTC. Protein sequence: CASSSGASFNEQFF.

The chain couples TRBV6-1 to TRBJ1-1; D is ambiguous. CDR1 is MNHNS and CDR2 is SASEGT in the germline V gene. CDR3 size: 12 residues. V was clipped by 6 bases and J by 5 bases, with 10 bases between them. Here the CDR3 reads CASRPGRTEAFF. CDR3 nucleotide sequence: TGTGCCAGCAGACCTGGACGGACTGAAGCTTTCTTT.

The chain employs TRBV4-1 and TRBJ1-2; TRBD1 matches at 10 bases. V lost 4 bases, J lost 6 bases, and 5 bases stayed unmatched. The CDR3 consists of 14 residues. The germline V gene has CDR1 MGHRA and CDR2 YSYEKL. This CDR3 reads CASSRTTGGDGYTF. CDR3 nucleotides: TGCGCCAGCAGCCGCACGACAGGGGGCGATGGCTACACCTTC.

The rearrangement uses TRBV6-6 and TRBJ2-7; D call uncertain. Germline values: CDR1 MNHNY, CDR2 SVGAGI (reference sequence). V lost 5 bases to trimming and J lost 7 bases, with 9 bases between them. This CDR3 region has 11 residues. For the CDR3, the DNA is TGTGCCAGCAGTGACTTTAGGGAGCAGTACTTC. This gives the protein CASSDFREQYF.

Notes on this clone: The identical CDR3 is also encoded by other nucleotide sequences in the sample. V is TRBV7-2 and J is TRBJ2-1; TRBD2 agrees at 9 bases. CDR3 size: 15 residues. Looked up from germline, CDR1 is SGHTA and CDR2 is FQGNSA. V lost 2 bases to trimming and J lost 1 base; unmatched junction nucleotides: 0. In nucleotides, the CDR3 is TGTGCCAGCAGCTTACTAGCGGGGTCCTACAATGAGCAGTTCTTC. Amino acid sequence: CASSLLAGSYNEQFF.

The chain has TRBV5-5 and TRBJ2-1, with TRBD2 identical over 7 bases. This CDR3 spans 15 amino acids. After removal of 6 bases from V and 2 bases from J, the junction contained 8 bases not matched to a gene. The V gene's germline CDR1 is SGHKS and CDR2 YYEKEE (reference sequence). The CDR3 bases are TGTGCCAGCATCGAGACTAGCCGCACCTACAATGAGCAGTTCTTC. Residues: CASIETSRTYNEQFF.

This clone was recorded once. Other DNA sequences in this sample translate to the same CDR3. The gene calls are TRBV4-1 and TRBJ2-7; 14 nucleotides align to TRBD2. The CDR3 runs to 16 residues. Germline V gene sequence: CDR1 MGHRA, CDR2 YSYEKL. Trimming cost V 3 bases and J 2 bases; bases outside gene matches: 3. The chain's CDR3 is CASSQGLAGVAYEQYF. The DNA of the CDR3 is TGCGCCAGCAGCCAGGGACTAGCGGGAGTGGCCTACGAGCAGTACTTC.

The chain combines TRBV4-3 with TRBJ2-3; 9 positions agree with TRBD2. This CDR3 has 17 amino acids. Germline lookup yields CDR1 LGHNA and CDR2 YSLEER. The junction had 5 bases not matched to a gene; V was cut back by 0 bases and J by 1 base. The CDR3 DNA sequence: TGCGCCAGCAGCCAAGATATTAGACTAGCGGGCACAGATACGCAGTATTTT. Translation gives CASSQDIRLAGTDTQYF.

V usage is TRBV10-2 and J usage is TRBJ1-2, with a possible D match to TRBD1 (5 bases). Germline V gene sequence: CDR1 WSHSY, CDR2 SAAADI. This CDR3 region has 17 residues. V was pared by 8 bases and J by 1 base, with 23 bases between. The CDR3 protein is CASSRVLRGLINYGYTF. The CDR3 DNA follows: TGCGCCAGCTCACGAGTTTTGCGGGGACTGATTAACTATGGCTACACCTTC.

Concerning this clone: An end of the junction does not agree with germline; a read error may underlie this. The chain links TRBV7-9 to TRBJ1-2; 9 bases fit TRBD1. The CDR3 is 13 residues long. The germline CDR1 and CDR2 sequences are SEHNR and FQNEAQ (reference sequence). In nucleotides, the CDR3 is TGTGCCAGCAGCTTGGTAGGGGACAGGGCACTCTTCTTC. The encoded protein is CASSLVGDRALFF.

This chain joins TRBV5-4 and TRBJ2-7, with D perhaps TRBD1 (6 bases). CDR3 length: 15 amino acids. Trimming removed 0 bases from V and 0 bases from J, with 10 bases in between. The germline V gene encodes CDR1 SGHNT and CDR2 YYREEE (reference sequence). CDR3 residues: CASSLGQEISYEQYF. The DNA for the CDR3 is TGTGCCAGCAGCTTGGGACAGGAAATCTCCTACGAGCAGTACTTC.

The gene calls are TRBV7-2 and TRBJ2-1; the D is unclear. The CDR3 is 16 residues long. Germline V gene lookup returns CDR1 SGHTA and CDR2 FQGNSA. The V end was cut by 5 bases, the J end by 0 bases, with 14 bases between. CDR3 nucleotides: TGTGCCAGCAGCCCACTGGGCCCGGGCTCCTACAATGAGCAGTTCTTC. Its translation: CASSPLGPGSYNEQFF.

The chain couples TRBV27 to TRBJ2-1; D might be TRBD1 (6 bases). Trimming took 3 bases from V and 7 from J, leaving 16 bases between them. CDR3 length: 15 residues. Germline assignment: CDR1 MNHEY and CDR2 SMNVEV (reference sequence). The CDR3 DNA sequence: TGTGCCAGCAGTTTGTCTCCAGGGGTAAGGAATGAGCAGTTCTTC. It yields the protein CASSLSPGVRNEQFF.

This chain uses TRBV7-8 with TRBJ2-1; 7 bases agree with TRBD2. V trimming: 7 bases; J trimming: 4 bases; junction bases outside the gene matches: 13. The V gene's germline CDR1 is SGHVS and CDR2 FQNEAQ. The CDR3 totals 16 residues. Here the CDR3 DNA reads TGTGCCAGCACCGAAAACTGGGCTAGCGGATACAATGAGCAGTTCTTC. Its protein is CASTENWASGYNEQFF.

The CDR3 coding sequence is TGTGCCAGTAGTATCAGGCAGTCCCCTATTTACGAGCAGTACTTC. Protein: CASSIRQSPIYEQYF. The chain recombines TRBV19 with TRBJ2-7; D remains ambiguous. Germline-derived CDR1 and CDR2 are LNHDA and SQIVND (reference sequence). The CDR3 length is 15 residues. Trimming removed 3 bases from V and 4 bases from J, with 16 bases in between.

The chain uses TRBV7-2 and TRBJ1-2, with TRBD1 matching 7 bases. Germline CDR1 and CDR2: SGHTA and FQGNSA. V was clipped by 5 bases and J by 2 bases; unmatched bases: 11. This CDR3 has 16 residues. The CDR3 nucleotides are TGTGCCAGCAGCAAATTGCGGGACAGCTTAAACTATGGCTACACCTTC. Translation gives CASSKLRDSLNYGYTF.